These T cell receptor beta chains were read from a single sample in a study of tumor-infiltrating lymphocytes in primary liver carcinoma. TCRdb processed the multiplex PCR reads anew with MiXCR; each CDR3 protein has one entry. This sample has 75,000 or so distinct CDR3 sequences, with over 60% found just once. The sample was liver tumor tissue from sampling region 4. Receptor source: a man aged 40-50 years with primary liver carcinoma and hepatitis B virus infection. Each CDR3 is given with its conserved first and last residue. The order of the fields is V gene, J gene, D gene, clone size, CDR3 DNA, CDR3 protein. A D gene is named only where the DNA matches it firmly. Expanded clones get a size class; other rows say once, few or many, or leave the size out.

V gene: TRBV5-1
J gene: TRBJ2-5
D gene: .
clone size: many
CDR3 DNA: TGCGCCAGCAGCTTTGGCGGACAAGAGACCCAGTACTTC
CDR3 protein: CASSFGGQETQYF

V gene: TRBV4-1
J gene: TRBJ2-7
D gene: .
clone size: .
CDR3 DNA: TGCGCCAGCAGCCAAGAGGCCACCGGCGAGCAGTACTTC
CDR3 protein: CASSQEATGEQYF

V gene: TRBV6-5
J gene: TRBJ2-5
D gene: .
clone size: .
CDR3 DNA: TGTGCCAGCAGTTACCGTACTATGAAAGAGACCCAGTACTTC
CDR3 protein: CASSYRTMKETQYF

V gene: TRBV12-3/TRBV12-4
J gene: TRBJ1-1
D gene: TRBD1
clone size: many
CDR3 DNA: TGTGCCATCAAGACAGGGTGGAACACTGAAGCTTTCTTT
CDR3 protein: CAIKTGWNTEAFF

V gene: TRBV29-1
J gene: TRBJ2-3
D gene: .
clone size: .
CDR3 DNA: TGCAGCGTGGACATGATTAAGACAGATACGCAGTATTTT
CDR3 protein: CSVDMIKTDTQYF

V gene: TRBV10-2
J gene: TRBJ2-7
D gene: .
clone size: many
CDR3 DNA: TGCGCCAGCAGTGAGGGCGAGCAGTACTTC
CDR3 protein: CASSEGEQYF

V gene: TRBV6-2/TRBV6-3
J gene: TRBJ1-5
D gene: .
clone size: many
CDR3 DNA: TGTGCCAGCAGCCAGGGACGGAATCAGCCCCAGCATTTT
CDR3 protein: CASSQGRNQPQHF

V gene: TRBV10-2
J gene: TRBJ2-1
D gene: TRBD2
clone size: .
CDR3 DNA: TGCGCCAGCAGTGTACTAGCGTCTCGACGGAGCTCATACATTGAGCAGTTCTTC
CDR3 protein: CASSVLASRRSSYIEQFF

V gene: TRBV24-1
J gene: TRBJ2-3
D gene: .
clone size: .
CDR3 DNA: TGTGCCACCAGTGAGCCCACCGTGACGGACACAGATACGCAGTATTTT
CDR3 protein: CATSEPTVTDTDTQYF

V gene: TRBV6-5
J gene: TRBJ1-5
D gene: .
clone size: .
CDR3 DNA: TGCGCCAGCAGTCGGACGGCCGGAGGGACTCGGCCCCAGCATTTT
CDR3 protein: CASSRTAGGTRPQHF

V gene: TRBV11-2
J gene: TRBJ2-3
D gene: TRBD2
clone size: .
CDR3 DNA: TGTGACAGCAACCCCCCGACTAGCGGCAGCATAGATACGCAGTATTTT
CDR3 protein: CDSNPPTSGSIDTQYF

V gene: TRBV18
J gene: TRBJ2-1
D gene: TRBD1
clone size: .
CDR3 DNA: TGTGCCAGCTCACCATTTGGGACAGCGTACTACGTGCAGTTCTTC
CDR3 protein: CASSPFGTAYYVQFF

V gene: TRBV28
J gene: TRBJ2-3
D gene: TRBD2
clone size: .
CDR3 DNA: TGTGCCCGCAGTCAATGGGCGGGAGTGGCCCTGAGCACAGATACGCAGTATTTT
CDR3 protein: CARSQWAGVALSTDTQYF

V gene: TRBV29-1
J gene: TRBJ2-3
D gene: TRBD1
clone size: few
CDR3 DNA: TGCAGCGTTGTGGTCGGGACAGGGTTAGATACGCAGTATTTT
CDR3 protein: CSVVVGTGLDTQYF

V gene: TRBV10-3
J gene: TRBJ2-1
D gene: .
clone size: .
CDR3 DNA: TGCACCATCAGTGGGAGAGAGTCCTACAATGAGCAGTTCTTT
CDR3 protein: CTISGRESYNEQFF

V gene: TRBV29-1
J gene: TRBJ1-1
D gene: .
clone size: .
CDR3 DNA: TGCAGCGTTGAAGGACAGTCGACTGAAGCTTTCTTT
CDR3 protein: CSVEGQSTEAFF

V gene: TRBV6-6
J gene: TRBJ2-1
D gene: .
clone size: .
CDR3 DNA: TGTGCCAGCGCCCGACAGGGATGGGACTCCTGCAATGAGCAGTTCTTC
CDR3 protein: CASARQGWDSCNEQFF

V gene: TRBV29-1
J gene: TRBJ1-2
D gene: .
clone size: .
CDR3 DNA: TGCGGCGTTGAAGCACCAGGAGTTGGTGGCAACACCTTC
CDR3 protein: CGVEAPGVGGNTF

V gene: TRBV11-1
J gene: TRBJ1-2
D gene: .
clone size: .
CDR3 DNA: TGTGTCGGCAGCCCTGGACACCACTATGGCTACACTTTC
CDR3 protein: CVGSPGHHYGYTF

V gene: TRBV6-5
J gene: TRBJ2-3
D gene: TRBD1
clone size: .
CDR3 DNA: TGTGCCAGTAGTTATTCAGGGGGCGATGACACAGATACGCAGTATTTT
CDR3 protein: CASSYSGGDDTDTQYF

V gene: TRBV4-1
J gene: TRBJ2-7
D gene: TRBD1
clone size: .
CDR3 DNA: TGCGTCAGCAGCCTACGAGGCGGACAGGGGGCCTACGAGCAGTACTTC
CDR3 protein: CVSSLRGGQGAYEQYF

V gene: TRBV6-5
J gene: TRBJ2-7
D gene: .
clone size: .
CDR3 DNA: TGTGCCAGCGCGGACCAGGGCTACGAGCAGTACTTC
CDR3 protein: CASADQGYEQYF

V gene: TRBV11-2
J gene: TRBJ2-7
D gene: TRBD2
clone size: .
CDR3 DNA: TGTGCCAGCAGTGCCTTGACTAGCAGGTCCTATGAGCAGTACTTC
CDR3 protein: CASSALTSRSYEQYF

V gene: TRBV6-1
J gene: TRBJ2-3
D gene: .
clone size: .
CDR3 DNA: TGTGCCTGCAGTCAATTAGCAGGCTTAACCACAGATACGCAGTATTTT
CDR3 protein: CACSQLAGLTTDTQYF

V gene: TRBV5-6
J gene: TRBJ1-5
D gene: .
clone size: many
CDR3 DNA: TGTGCCAGCAGCTTGGGGGTAAAAGGGATCGGCAATCAGCCCCAGCATTTT
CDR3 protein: CASSLGVKGIGNQPQHF

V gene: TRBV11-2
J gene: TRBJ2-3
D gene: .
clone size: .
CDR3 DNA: TGTGGCAGCAGCCCGGGCTCCCCATCAGATATGCAGTATTTT
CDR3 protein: CGSSPGSPSDMQYF

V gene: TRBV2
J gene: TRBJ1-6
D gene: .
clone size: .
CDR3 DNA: TGTGCCAGCAAGGAGACCCCCAATTCACCCCTCCACTTT
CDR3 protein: CASKETPNSPLHF

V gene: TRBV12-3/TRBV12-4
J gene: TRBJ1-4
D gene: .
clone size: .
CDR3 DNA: TGTGCCAGCAGCTTACAGGAGTTTTCGGAAAAACCGTTTTTT
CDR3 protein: CASSLQEFSEKPFF

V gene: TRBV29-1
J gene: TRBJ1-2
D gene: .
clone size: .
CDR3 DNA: TGCAGCGTTGAAGGTAACAGGAATGGCTACACCTTC
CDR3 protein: CSVEGNRNGYTF

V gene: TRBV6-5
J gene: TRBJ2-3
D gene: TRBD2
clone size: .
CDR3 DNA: TGTGCCAACAGTTATGATGCGGGAGGGGGAGATACGCAGTGTTTT
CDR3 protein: CANSYDAGGGDTQCF

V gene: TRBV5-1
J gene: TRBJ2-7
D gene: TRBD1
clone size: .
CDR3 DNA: TGCGCCAGCGGCTCAGGTCGGGACAGGCTAAACTACGAGCAGTACTTC
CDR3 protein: CASGSGRDRLNYEQYF

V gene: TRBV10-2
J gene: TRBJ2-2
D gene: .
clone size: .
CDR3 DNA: TGCGCCAGCAGTGAAATCCCTGGAGGGGGGAACACCGGGGGGCTGTTTTTT
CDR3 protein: CASSEIPGGGNTGGLFF

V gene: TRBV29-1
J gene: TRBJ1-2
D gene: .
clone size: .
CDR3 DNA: TGCGGCGTTTGGGGACCCAACTATGGCTACACCTTC
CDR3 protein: CGVWGPNYGYTF

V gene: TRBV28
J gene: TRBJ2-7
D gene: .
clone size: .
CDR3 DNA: TGTGCAAGCAGTCCGACGACCTACGACCAGTACTTC
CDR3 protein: CASSPTTYDQYF

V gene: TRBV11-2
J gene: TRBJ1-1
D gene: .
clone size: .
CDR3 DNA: TGCGTCAGCAGCTTAGCAGAATCCCCGAACACTGAAGCTTTCTTT
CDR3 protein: CVSSLAESPNTEAFF

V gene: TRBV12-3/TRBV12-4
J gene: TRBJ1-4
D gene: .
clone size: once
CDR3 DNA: TGTGCCAGCAGCCGAGGTGGACCGGCGACTAATGAAAGACTGCTTTTT
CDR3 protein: CASSRGGPATNERLLF

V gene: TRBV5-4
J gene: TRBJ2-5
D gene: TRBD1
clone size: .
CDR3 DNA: TGTACAAGCAGCTTGGACAGGGGGCTAGGGGAGACCCAGTACTTC
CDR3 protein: CTSSLDRGLGETQYF

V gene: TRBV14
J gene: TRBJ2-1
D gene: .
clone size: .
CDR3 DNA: TGTCCCAGCGGCCAAGATCACTACTACAATGAGCAGTTCTTC
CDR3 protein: CPSGQDHYYNEQFF

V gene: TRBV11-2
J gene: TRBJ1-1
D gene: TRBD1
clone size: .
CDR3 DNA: TGTGCCAGCAGCCGAAGGGGGGGACAGGGGTTCGACACTGAAGCTTTCTTT
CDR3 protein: CASSRRGGQGFDTEAFF

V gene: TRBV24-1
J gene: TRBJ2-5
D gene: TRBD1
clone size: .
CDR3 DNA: TGTGTCACCAGTGATTCACGCCGGGACAGTCAAGAGACCCAGTACTTC
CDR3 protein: CVTSDSRRDSQETQYF

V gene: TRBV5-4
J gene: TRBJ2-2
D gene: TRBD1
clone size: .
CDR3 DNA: TGTGCCAGCCAGCTTGAAATCAGGGGGCGGACCGGGAAGCTATTTTTT
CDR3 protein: CASQLEIRGRTGKLFF

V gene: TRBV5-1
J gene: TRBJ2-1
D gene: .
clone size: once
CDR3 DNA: TGCGCCAGCAGCTTCGGGACTTGCGGGGGCGATGAGCAGTTCTTC
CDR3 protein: CASSFGTCGGDEQFF

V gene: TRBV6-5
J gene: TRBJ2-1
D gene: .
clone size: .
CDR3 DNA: TGTGCCAGCAGACCAGCCCGGGACCGATACAATAAACAGTTCTTC
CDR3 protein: CASRPARDRYNKQFF

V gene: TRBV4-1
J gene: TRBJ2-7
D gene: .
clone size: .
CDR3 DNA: TGCACCAGCAGAGCAACATGGGGACCGGCAGCCTACGAGCAGTACTTC
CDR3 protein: CTSRATWGPAAYEQYF

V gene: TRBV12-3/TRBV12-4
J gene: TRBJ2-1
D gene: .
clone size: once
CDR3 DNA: TGTGACAGCAGTTTATACCGCCTGACTGCGAGGGGTGAGCAATTCTTC
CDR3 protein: CDSSLYRLTARGEQFF

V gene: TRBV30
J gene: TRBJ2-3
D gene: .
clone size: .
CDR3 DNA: TGTGCCTGGAGTGGCAGGGCTGGAGATACGCAGTATTTT
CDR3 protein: CAWSGRAGDTQYF

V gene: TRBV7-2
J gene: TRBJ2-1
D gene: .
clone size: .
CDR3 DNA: TGTGCCAGCAGCTTACAGTTTGGTAGGGCCAATGAGCAGTTCTTC
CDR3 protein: CASSLQFGRANEQFF

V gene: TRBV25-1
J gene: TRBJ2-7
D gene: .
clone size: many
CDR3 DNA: TGTGCCAGCAGTGGGACCATCTACGAGCAGTACTTC
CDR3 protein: CASSGTIYEQYF

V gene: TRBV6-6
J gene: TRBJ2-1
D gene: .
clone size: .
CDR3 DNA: TGTGCCAGCAGTTTTTCGGGACCTATCAATGAGAAGTTCTTC
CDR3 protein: CASSFSGPINEKFF

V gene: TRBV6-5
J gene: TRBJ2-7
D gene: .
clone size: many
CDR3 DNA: TGTGCCAGCAGTACCCTATCGTGGGAGCAGTACTTC
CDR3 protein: CASSTLSWEQYF

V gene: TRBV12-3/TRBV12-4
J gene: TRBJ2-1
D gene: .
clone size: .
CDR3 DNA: TGTACCAGCAGCCCCCATACGGGGAGTGCGCAGTTCTTC
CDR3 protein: CTSSPHTGSAQFF

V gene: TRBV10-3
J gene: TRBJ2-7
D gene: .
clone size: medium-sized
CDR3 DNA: TGTGCCATCATGAGGACAGAATCTTACGAGCAGTACTTC
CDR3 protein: CAIMRTESYEQYF

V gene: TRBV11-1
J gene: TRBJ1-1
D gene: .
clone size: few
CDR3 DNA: TGTGCCAGCAGCTCGACCTTGAACACTGAAGCTTTCTTT
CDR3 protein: CASSSTLNTEAFF